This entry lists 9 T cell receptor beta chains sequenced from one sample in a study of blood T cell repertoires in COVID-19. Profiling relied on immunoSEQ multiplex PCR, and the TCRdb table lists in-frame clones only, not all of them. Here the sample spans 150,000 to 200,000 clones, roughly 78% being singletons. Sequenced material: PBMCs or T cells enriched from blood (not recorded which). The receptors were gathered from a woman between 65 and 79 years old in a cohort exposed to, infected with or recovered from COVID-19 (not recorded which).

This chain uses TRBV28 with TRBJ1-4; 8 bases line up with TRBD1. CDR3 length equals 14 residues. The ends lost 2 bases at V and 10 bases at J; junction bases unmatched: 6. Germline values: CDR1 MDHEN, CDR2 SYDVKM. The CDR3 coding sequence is TGTGCCAGCAGTTTACCGGGACAGGTCAGAAAACTGTTTTTT. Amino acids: CASSLPGQVRKLFF.

DNA of the CDR3: TGCGCCAGCAGCCAAGATGAGGCCCGGTCTGGCACTGAAGCTTTCTTT. Translating gives CASSQDEARSGTEAFF. The chain couples TRBV4-3 to TRBJ1-1; D is uncertain. From germline, CDR1 is LGHNA and CDR2 YSLEER. V lost 0 bases and J lost 4, with 15 bases in between. The CDR3 sequence is 16 residues long.

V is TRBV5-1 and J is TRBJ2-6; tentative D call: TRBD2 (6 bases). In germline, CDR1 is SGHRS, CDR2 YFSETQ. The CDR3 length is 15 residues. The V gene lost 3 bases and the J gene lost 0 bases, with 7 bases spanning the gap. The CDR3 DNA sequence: TGCGCCAGCAGCTCGGGACTCTCTGGGGCCAACGTCCTGACTTTC. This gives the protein CASSSGLSGANVLTF.

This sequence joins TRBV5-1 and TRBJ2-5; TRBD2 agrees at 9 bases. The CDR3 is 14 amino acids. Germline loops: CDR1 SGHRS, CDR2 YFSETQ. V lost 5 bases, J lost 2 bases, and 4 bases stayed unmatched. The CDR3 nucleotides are TGCGCCAGCAGGCGGACTAGCGCACAAGAGACCCAGTACTTC. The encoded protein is CASRRTSAQETQYF.

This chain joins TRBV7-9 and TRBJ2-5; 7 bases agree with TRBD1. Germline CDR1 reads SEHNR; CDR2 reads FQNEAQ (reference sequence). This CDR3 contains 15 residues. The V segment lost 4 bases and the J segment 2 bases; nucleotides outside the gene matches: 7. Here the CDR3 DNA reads TGTGCCAGCAGCTACCGACAGGGAAGGCAAGAGACCCAGTACTTC. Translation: CASSYRQGRQETQYF. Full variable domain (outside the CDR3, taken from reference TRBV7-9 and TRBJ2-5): DTGVSQNPRHKITKRGQNVTFRCDPISEHNRLYWYRQTLGQGPEFLTYFQNEAQLEKSRLLSDRFSAERPKGSFSTLEIQRTEQGDSAMYLCASSYRQGRQETQYFGPGTRLLVL.

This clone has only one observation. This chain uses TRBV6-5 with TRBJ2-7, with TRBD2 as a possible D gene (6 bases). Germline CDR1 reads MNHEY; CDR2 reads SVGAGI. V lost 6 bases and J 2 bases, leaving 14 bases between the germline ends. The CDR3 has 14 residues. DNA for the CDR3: TGTGCCAGCAGGGATCGGGGGTCCCCCTACGAGCAGTACTTC. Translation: CASRDRGSPYEQYF.

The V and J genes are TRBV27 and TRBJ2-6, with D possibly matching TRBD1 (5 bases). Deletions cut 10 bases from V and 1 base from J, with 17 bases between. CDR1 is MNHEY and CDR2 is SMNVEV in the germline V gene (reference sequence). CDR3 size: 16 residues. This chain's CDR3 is CATSEWGASGANVLTF. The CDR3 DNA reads TGTGCCACGTCAGAATGGGGCGCATCTGGGGCCAACGTCCTGACTTTC.

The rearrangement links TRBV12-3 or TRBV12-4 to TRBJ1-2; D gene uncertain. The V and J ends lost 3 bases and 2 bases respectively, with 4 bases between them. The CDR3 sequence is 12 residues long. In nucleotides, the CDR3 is TGTGCCAGCAGTTTCTCGAACTATGGCTACACCTTC. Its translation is CASSFSNYGYTF.

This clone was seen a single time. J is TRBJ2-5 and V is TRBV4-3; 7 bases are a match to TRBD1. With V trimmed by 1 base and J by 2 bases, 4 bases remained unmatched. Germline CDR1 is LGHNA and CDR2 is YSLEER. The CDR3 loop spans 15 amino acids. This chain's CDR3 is CASSQAPGQQETQYF. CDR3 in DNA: TGCGCCAGCAGCCAAGCCCCGGGACAGCAAGAGACCCAGTACTTC.